A selection of T cell receptor beta chains follows, all from one sample in a study of blood T cell repertoires in COVID-19. Profiled with immunoSEQ multiplex PCR; TCRdb holds only in-frame clones, not every one. The repertoire includes about 58,000 clones, approximately 91% of them detected once, and 7% to 10% sits in the top ten. What was sequenced was peripheral blood. Receptors were obtained from an older woman with active COVID-19. Both conserved end residues are part of each CDR3. The D gene is left open where the match is weak. Size is stated for part of the rows, as once, few or many counts, or as a class when the clone is expanded.

j_call clone_size d_call v_call cdr3_aa cdr3_nt
TRBJ2-7 NA TRBD2 TRBV6-4 CASSPTSGRVGWEQYF TGTGCCAGCAGCCCAACTAGCGGGAGAGTTGGATGGGAGCAGTACTTC
TRBJ1-1 NA NA TRBV24-1 CATSLTGTRAFF TGTGCCACCAGTTTAACAGGGACAAGAGCTTTCTTT
TRBJ2-3 NA TRBD2 TRBV7-3 CASSLDLAGVDTQYF TGTGCCAGCAGCTTAGACCTAGCGGGAGTGGATACGCAGTATTTT
TRBJ2-1 NA TRBD2 TRBV10-1 CASSEGTSGTHSSYNEQFF TGCGCCAGCAGTGAAGGGACTAGCGGAACCCATAGCTCCTACAATGAGCAGTTCTTC
TRBJ2-5 NA NA TRBV7-6 CASSYTDSQETQYF TGTGCCAGCAGCTATACTGACAGTCAAGAGACCCAGTACTTC
TRBJ1-1 NA NA TRBV27 CASSFQGKGNTEAFF TGTGCCAGCAGTTTCCAGGGGAAGGGGAACACTGAAGCTTTCTTT
TRBJ2-7 once NA TRBV7-2 CASSSDSRGRHEQYF TGTGCCAGCAGCTCAGACTCCAGGGGCCGACACGAGCAGTACTTC
TRBJ2-3 few TRBD2 TRBV7-3 CASSLFIDEREISSDTQYF TGTGCCAGCAGCCTATTTATTGACGAGCGGGAGATTAGTTCAGATACGCAGTATTTT
TRBJ2-3 NA NA TRBV18 CASSPPIRTDTQYF TGTGCCAGCTCACCACCCATTCGCACAGATACGCAGTATTTT
TRBJ2-7 NA TRBD2 TRBV29-1 CSVELAGRRDEQYF TGCAGCGTTGAACTAGCGGGCCGCAGGGACGAGCAGTACTTC
TRBJ1-2 NA NA TRBV7-9 CASSLHRINYGYTF TGTGCCAGCAGCTTGCACAGAATTAACTATGGCTACACCTTC
TRBJ2-1 NA TRBD2 TRBV5-4 CASSSNSGSSGNEQFF TGTGCCAGCAGCTCTAACAGCGGGAGTTCGGGAAATGAGCAGTTCTTC
TRBJ1-1 NA TRBD1 TRBV11-2 CASPGEGAAEAFF TGTGCCAGCCCGGGCGAGGGGGCGGCTGAAGCTTTCTTT
TRBJ2-5 NA TRBD2 TRBV11-2 CASSLAGITQETQYF TGTGCCAGCAGTTTAGCGGGTATCACTCAAGAGACCCAGTACTTC
TRBJ1-5 NA TRBD1 TRBV12-5 CASGLTGGDSNQPQHF TGTGCTAGTGGTTTGACAGGGGGCGATAGCAATCAGCCCCAGCATTTT
TRBJ2-5 NA NA TRBV28 CASRPDLANLETQYF TGTGCCAGCAGACCGGACCTAGCGAACCTAGAGACCCAGTACTTC
TRBJ2-7 NA NA TRBV6-5 CASSYTATYEQYF TGTGCCAGCAGCTATACAGCTACCTACGAGCAGTACTTC
TRBJ2-1 NA TRBD1 TRBV27 CASKKDRVRDNEQFF TGTGCCAGCAAGAAAGACAGGGTAAGAGACAATGAGCAGTTCTTC
TRBJ1-4 once TRBD1 TRBV28 CASSQQGTNEKLFF TGTGCCAGCAGCCAACAGGGGACTAATGAAAAACTGTTTTTT
TRBJ1-6 NA NA TRBV25-1 CASSEAGDNSPLHF TGTGCCAGCAGTGAAGCAGGGGACAATTCACCCCTCCACTTT
TRBJ2-5 NA TRBD2 TRBV10-2 CASSESGSGIQETQYF TGCGCCAGCAGTGAGTCAGGTAGCGGGATACAAGAGACCCAGTACTTC
TRBJ2-3 NA TRBD1 TRBV9 CATTGGSSTDTQYF TGTGCCACAACAGGGGGGTCAAGCACAGATACGCAGTATTTT
TRBJ1-3 NA NA TRBV6-1 CASSEARPKASGNTIYF TGTGCCAGCAGTGAAGCGCGCCCGAAAGCCTCTGGAAACACCATATATTTT
TRBJ1-2 NA TRBD1 TRBV5-6 CASSTDRGYGYTF TGTGCCAGCAGCACGGACAGGGGCTATGGCTACACCTTC
TRBJ2-7 NA TRBD2 TRBV15 CATSLAGGPIKAYEQYF TGTGCCACCAGCCTAGCGGGAGGCCCGATAAAAGCCTACGAGCAGTACTTC
TRBJ2-3 NA TRBD2 TRBV2 CASSLEAGEADTQYF TGTGCCAGCTCCCTGGAAGCGGGAGAGGCAGATACGCAGTATTTT
TRBJ1-1 once NA TRBV28 CASPKASRVGLEGKTEAFF TGTGCCAGCCCTAAGGCGTCCAGGGTGGGCCTCGAAGGGAAAACTGAAGCTTTCTTT
TRBJ2-7 NA NA TRBV19 CASRGHSDGSYEQYF TGTGCCAGTAGGGGACACTCCGATGGGTCCTACGAGCAGTACTTC
TRBJ2-1 NA TRBD2 TRBV10-2 CASSVGLAGNEQFF TGCGCCAGCAGTGTCGGACTAGCGGGCAATGAGCAGTTCTTC
TRBJ1-4 NA NA TRBV6-5 CASRLQGGDEKLFF TGTGCCAGCAGGCTACAGGGTGGCGATGAAAAACTGTTTTTT
TRBJ2-1 NA NA TRBV25-1 CASSPVPGSPPNEQFF TGTGCCAGCAGTCCCGTCCCGGGGTCCCCTCCCAATGAGCAGTTCTTC
TRBJ1-2 NA TRBD1 TRBV7-8 CASSLSRDSYGYTF TGTGCCAGCAGCCTGAGCCGGGACAGCTATGGCTACACCTTC
TRBJ1-1 NA NA TRBV10-3 CAISEYRGTEAFF TGTGCCATCAGTGAGTATAGGGGCACTGAAGCTTTCTTT
TRBJ2-7 NA TRBD2 TRBV10-1 CASSESGLAGFDEQYF TGCGCCAGCAGTGAGTCGGGACTAGCGGGATTCGACGAGCAGTACTTC
TRBJ1-6 NA TRBD1 TRBV7-2 CASSVRQGTWNNSPLHF TGTGCCAGCAGCGTTAGACAGGGAACTTGGAATAATTCACCCCTCCACTTT
TRBJ1-1 NA NA TRBV15 CATSRDKTVNTEAFF TGTGCCACCAGCAGAGATAAAACGGTGAACACTGAAGCTTTCTTT
TRBJ1-2 few TRBD1 TRBV9 CASSASGTGFYGYTF TGTGCCAGCAGCGCCTCCGGGACAGGGTTCTATGGCTACACCTTC
TRBJ2-1 NA TRBD2 TRBV28 CASSLLSLAGVSEQFF TGTGCCAGCAGTTTATTATCCCTAGCGGGAGTTAGTGAGCAGTTCTTC
TRBJ2-7 NA TRBD2 TRBV27 CASSSGGKLIEQYF TGTGCCAGCAGTTCGGGGGGTAAACTGATTGAGCAGTACTTC
TRBJ2-1 NA TRBD2 TRBV7-3 CASSPEPGLAGFDEQFF TGTGCCAGCAGCCCAGAGCCGGGACTAGCGGGATTCGATGAGCAGTTCTTC
TRBJ2-3 NA TRBD2 TRBV4-1 CASRRVPGLDTDTQYF TGCGCCAGCAGAAGAGTGCCGGGACTAGACACAGATACGCAGTATTTT
TRBJ1-2 NA TRBD1 TRBV18 CASSEGQGYGYTF TGTGCCAGCTCGGAGGGACAGGGCTATGGCTACACCTTC
TRBJ1-2 NA NA TRBV7-9 CASSLYRAYGYTF TGTGCCAGCAGCTTATACAGGGCCTATGGCTACACCTTC
TRBJ1-1 NA NA TRBV18 CASSPPRFGGTEAFF TGTGCCAGCTCACCACCCCGCTTCGGGGGGACTGAAGCTTTCTTT
TRBJ2-7 NA NA TRBV21-1 CASSKGTSGSYEQYF TGTGCCAGCAGCAAAGGGACTAGCGGGTCCTACGAGCAGTACTTC
TRBJ2-1 NA TRBD2 TRBV24-1 CATSEGASGYYNEQFF TGTGCCACCAGTGAGGGTGCTAGCGGGTACTACAATGAGCAGTTCTTC
TRBJ2-2 NA NA TRBV4-1 CASSREPLGGPNTGELFF TGCGCCAGCAGCCGGGAACCCCTCGGGGGACCGAACACCGGGGAGCTGTTTTTT
TRBJ2-1 NA NA TRBV2 CASTQDTYNEQFF TGTGCCAGCACGCAGGACACCTACAATGAGCAGTTCTTC
TRBJ2-7 NA TRBD1 TRBV28 CASNPDRGPYEQYF TGTGCCAGCAACCCGGACAGGGGCCCCTACGAGCAGTACTTC
TRBJ1-1 NA TRBD1 TRBV19 CASSIARQGRNTEAFF TGTGCCAGTAGTATAGCCCGACAGGGGAGGAACACTGAAGCTTTCTTT
TRBJ2-3 NA NA TRBV18 CASSLYSGDLTDTQYF TGTGCCAGCTCACTTTATAGCGGAGATCTCACAGATACGCAGTATTTT
TRBJ1-2 NA NA TRBV21-1 CASSNNRQANYGYTF TGTGCCAGCAGCAACAATAGACAGGCTAACTATGGCTACACCTTC